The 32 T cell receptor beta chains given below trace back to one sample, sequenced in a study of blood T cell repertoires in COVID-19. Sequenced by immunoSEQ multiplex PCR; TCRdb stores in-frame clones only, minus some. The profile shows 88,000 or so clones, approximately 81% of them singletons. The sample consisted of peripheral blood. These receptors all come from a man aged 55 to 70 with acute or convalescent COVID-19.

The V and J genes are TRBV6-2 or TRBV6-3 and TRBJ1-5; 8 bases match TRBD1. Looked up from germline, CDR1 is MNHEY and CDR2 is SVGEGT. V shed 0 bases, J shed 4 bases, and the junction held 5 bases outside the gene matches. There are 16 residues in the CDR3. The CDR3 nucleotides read TGTGCCAGCAGTTACTCCCTCGGACAGGGAAATCAGCCCCAGCATTTT. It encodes CASSYSLGQGNQPQHF.

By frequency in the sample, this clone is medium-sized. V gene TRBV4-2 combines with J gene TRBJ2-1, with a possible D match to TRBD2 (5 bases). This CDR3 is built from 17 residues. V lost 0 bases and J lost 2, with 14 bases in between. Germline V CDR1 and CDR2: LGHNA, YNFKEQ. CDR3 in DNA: TGTGCCAGCAGCCAAGATCACACTAGAACTCCCTACAATGAGCAGTTCTTC. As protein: CASSQDHTRTPYNEQFF.

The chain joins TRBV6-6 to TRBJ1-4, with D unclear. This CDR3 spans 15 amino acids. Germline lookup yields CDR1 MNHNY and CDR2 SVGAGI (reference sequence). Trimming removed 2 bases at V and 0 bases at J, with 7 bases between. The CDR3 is CASSYPTATNEKLFF. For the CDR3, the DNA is TGTGCCAGCAGTTACCCTACAGCAACTAATGAAAAACTGTTTTTT.

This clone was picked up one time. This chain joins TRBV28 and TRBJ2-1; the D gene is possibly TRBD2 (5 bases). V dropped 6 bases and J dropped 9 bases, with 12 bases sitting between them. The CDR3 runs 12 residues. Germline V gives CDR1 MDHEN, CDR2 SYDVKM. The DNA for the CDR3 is TGTGCCAGCAGGTTAGCGTTCGGTGAGCAGTTCTTC. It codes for CASRLAFGEQFF.

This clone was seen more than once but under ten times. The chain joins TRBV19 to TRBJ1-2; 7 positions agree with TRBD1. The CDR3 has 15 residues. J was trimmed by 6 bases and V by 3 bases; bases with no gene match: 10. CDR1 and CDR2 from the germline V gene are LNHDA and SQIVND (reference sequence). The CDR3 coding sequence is TGTGCCAGTAGTATCGGCGGGACAGCACGGGATGGCTACACCTTC. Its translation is CASSIGGTARDGYTF.

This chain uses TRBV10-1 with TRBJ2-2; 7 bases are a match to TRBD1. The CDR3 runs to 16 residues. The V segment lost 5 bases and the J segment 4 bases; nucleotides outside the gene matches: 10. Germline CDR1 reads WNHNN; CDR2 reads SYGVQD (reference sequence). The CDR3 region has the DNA TGCGCCAGCAGTCCCCAGACAGGGTTGGTCACCGGGGAGCTGTTTTTT. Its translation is CASSPQTGLVTGELFF.

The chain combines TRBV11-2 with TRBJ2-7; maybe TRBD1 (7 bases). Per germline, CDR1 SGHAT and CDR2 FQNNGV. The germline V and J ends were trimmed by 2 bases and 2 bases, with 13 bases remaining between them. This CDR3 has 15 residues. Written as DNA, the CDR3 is TGTGCCAGCAGCTTAATAGGGGGCGGGGCCTACGAGCAGTACTTC. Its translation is CASSLIGGGAYEQYF.

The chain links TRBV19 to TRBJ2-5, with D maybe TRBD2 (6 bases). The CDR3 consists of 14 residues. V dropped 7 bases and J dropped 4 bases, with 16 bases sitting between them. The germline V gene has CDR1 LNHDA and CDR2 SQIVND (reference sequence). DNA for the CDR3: TGTGCCAGTAAAGGAGGGCTCCTCAGAGAGACCCAGTACTTC. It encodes CASKGGLLRETQYF. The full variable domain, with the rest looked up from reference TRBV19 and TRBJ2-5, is DGGITQSPKYLFRKEGQNVTLSCEQNLNHDAMYWYRQDPGQGLRLIYYSQIVNDFQKGDIAEGYSVSREKKESFPLTVTSAQKNPTAFYLCASKGGLLRETQYFGPGTRLLVL.

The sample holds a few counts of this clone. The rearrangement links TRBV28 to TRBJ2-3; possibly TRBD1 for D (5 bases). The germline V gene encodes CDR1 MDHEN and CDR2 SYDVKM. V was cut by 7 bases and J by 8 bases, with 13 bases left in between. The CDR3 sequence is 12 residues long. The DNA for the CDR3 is TGTGCCAGCACCATACTAAGGGGTACGCAGTATTTT. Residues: CASTILRGTQYF.

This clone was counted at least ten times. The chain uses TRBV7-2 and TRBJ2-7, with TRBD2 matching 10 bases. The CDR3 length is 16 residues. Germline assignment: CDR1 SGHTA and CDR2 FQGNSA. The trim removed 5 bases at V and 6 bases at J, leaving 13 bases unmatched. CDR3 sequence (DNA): TGTGCCAGCAGCCGGGTGCAACTAGCGGGAACGAGCGAGCAGTACTTC. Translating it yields CASSRVQLAGTSEQYF.

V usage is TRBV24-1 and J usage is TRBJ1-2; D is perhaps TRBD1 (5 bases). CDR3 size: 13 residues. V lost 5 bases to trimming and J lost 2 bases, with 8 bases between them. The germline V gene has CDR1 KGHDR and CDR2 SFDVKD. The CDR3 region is CATSAGSNYGYTF. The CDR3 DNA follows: TGTGCCACCAGTGCAGGGTCAAACTATGGCTACACCTTC.

CDR3 nucleotide sequence: TGTGCCAGCAGTGCGGACAGGGGGCTTTTCTATGGCTACACCTTC. It specifies CASSADRGLFYGYTF. The V call is TRBV2, the J call TRBJ1-2; 11 nucleotides agree with TRBD1. The CDR3 length is 15 residues. Trimming at V came to 4 bases and at J to 4 bases, leaving 5 bases not matched to a gene. Germline CDR1 reads SNHLY; CDR2 reads FYNNEI.

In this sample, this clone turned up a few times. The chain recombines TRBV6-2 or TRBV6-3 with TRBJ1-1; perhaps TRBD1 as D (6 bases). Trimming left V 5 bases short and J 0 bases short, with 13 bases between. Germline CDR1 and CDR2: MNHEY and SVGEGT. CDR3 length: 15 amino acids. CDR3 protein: CASSTDRMMNTEAFF. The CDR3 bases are TGTGCCAGCAGTACGGACAGAATGATGAACACTGAAGCTTTCTTT.

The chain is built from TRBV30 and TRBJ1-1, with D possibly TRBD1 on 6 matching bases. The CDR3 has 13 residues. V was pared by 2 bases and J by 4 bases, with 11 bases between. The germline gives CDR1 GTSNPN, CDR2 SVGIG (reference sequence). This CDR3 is CAWSIQGGTEAFF. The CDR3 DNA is TGTGCCTGGAGTATACAGGGCGGCACTGAAGCTTTCTTT.

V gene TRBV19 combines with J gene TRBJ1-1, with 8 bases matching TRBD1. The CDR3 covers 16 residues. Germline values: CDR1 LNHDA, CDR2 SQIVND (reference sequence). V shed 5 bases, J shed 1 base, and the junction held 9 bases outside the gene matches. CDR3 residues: CASSLHRDRPNTEAFF. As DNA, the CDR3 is TGTGCCAGTAGTTTACACCGGGACAGGCCGAACACTGAAGCTTTCTTT.

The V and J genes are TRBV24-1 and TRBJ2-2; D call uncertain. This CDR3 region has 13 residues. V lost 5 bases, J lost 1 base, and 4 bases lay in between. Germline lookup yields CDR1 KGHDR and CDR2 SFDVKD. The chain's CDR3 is CATSGRNTGELFF. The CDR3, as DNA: TGTGCCACCAGTGGCAGGAACACCGGGGAGCTGTTTTTT.

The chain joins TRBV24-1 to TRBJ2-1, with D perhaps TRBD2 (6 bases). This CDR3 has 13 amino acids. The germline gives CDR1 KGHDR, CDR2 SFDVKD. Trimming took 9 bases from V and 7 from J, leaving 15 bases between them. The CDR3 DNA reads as TGTGCCACCGGGGGAGGAGGGCGAAATGAGCAGTTCTTC. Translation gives CATGGGGRNEQFF.

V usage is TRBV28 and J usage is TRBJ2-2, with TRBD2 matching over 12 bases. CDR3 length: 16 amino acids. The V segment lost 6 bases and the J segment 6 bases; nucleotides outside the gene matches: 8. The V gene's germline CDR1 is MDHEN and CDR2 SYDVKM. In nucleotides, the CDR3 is TGTGCCAGCAGCCGGACTAGCGGGAAAGTAGCCGGGGAGCTGTTTTTT. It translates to CASSRTSGKVAGELFF.

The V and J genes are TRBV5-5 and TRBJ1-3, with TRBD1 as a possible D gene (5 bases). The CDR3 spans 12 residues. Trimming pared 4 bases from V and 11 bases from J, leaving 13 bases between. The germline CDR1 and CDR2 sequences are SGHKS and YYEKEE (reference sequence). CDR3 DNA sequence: TGTGCCAGCAGCCCTGACAGAATCCCCATATATTTT. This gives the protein CASSPDRIPIYF.

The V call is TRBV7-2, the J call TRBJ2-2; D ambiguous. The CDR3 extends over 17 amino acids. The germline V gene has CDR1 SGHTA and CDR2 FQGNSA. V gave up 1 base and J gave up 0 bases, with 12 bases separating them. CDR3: CASSLVFRSANTGELFF. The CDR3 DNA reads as TGTGCCAGCAGCTTAGTATTCAGAAGCGCGAACACCGGGGAGCTGTTTTTT.

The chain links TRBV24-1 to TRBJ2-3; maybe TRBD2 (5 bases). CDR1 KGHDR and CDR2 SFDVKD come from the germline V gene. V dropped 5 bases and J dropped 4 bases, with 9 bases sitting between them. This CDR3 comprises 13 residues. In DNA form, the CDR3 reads TGTGCCACCAGTGCGAGGGAATCAGATACGCAGTATTTT. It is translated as CATSARESDTQYF.

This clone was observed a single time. CDR3 sequence: CASSLGGGGTKNIQYF. CDR3 nucleotide sequence: TGTGCCAGCAGCTTAGGGGGTGGAGGGACCAAAAACATTCAGTACTTC. The chain is built from TRBV11-3 and TRBJ2-4; D perhaps matches TRBD2 (6 bases). With 1 base removed from V and 2 bases from J, the gap between germline ends came to 12 bases. CDR1 is SGHNT and CDR2 is YENEEA in the germline V gene. This CDR3 region has 16 residues. The full variable domain, rest sourced from reference TRBV11-3 and TRBJ2-4, is EAGVVQSPRYKIIEKKQPVAFWCNPISGHNTLYWYLQNLGQGPELLIRYENEEAVDDSQLPKDRFSAERLKGVDSTLKIQPAELGDSAVYLCASSLGGGGTKNIQYFGAGTRLSVL.

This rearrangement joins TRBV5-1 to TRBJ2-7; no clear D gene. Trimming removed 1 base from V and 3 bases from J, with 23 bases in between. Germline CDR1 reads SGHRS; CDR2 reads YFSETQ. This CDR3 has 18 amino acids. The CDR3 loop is CASSLYPASQTLLYEQYF. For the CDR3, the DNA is TGCGCCAGCAGCTTGTATCCCGCCTCTCAAACTTTGCTCTACGAGCAGTACTTC.

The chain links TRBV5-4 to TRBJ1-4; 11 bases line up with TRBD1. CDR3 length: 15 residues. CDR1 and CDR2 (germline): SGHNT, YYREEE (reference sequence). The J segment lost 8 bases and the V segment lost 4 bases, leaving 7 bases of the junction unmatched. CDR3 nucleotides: TGTGCCAGCAGCCAGATAGGGACAGGGGGGGAAAAACTGTTTTTT. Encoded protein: CASSQIGTGGEKLFF.

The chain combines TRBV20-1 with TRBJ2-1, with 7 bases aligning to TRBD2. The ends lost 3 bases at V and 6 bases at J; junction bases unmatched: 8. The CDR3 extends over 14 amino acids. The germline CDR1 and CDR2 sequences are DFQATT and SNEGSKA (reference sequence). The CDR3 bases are TGCAGTGCTAGTGCTGCGGGAGATGGCAATGAGCAGTTCTTC. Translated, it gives CSASAAGDGNEQFF.

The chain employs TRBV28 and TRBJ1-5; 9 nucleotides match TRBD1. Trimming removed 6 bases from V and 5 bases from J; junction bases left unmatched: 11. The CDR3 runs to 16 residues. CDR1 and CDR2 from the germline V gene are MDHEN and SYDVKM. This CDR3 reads CASSLLGTGTYQPQHF. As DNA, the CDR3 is TGTGCCAGCAGCCTGCTAGGGACAGGGACGTATCAGCCCCAGCATTTT.

CDR3 DNA: TGTGCCAGCAGCTCTGGGTTGGACTTCAGCTCCTACGAGCAGTACTTC. Residues: CASSSGLDFSSYEQYF. The V call is TRBV7-2, the J call TRBJ2-7; tentatively, D is TRBD2 (5 bases). The CDR3 totals 16 residues. In germline, CDR1 is SGHTA, CDR2 FQGNSA. Trimming removed 4 bases from V and 0 bases from J, with 16 bases in between. The full variable domain, completed using reference TRBV7-2 and TRBJ2-7, is GAGVSQSPSNKVTEKGKDVELRCDPISGHTALYWYRQSLGQGLEFLIYFQGNSAPDKSGLPSDRFSAERTGGSVSTLTIQRTQQEDSAVYLCASSSGLDFSSYEQYFGPGTRLTVT.

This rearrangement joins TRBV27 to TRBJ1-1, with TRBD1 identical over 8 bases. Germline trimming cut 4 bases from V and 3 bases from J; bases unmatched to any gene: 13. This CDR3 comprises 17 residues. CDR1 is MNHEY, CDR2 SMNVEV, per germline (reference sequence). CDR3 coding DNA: TGTGCCAGCAGTTCTGACAGGGGAGTCCCGCAGGACACTGAAGCTTTCTTT. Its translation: CASSSDRGVPQDTEAFF.

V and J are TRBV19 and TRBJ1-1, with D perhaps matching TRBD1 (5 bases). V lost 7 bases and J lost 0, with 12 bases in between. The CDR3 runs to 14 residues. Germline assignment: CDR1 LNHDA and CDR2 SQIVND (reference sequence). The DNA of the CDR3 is TGTGCCAGTAAACCCAGGGAACTGAACACTGAAGCTTTCTTT. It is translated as CASKPRELNTEAFF.

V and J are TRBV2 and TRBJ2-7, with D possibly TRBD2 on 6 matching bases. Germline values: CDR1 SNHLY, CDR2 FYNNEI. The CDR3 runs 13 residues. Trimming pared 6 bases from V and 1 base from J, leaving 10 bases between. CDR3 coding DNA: TGTGCCAGCAGGACGACTAGTTCCTACGAGCAGTACTTC. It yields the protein CASRTTSSYEQYF.

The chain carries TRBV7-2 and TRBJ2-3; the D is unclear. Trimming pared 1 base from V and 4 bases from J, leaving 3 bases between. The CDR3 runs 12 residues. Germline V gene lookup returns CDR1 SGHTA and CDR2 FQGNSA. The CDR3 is CASSLGADTQYF. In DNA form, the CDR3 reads TGTGCCAGCAGCTTAGGAGCAGATACGCAGTATTTT.

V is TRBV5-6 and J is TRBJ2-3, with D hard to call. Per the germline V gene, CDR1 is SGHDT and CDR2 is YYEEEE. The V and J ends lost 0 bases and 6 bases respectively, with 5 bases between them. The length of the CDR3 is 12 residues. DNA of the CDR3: TGTGCCAGCAGCTTGGATTCGGATACGCAGTATTTT. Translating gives CASSLDSDTQYF. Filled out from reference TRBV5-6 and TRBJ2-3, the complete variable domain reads DAGVTQSPTHLIKTRGQQVTLRCSPKSGHDTVSWYQQALGQGPQFIFQYYEEEERQRGNFPDRFSGHQFPNYSSELNVNALLLGDSALYLCASSLDSDTQYFGPGTRLTVL.